This T cell receptor (beta chain) was recorded in a study of post-analysis software for immune sequencing data. Across the whole study: The patients showed relapsing-remitting, secondary progressive and progressive-relapsing multiple sclerosis courses.

Notes on the study in general: Multiple sclerosis was associated with a significant reduction in normalized Chao1 diversity relative to controls. Patients had higher frequencies than controls of a handful of TRBV segments, including TRBV5-6, TRBV5-1 and TRBV20-1. Strong co-clustering by F measure was seen for same-batch samples.

The CDR3 has 16 residues. Germline CDR1 reads SEHNR; CDR2 reads FQNEAQ (reference sequence). The TCR beta cDNA libraries carried unique molecular identifiers. Input of about 0.9 to 10 million T cells yielded 550,000 or so cDNA molecules. Via MiXCR, TCRdb re-called the PCR reads, giving one row per CDR3 protein. The sample lists hundreds of thousands of distinct CDR3 sequences, roughly 50% occurring once. On this clonotype: Antigen unknown.

The chain links TRBV7-9 to TRBJ2-4; TRBD2 matches at 7 bases. The J call is uncertain, as TRBJ2-7 better fits the DNA end. The sample comprised blood. The origin of this receptor is a girl aged 10 to 17 with multiple sclerosis. The CDR3 loop reads CASSPPYGGSGYEQYF. The CDR3 DNA reads as TGTGCCAGCAGCCCTCCCTACGGCGGGAGTGGGTACGAGCAGTACTTC.